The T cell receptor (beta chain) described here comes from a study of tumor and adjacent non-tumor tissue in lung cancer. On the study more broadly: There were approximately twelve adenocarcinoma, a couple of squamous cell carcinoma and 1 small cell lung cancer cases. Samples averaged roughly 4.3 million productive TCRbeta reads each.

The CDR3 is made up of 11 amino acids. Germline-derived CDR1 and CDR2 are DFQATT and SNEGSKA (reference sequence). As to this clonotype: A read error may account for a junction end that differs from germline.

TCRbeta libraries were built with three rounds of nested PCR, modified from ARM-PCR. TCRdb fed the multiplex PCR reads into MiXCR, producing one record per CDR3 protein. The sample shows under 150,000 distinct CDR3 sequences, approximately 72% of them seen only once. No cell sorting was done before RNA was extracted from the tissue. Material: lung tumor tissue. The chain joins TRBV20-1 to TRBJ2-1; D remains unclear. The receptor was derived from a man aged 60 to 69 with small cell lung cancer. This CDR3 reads CSVRDLVARFF. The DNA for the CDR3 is TGCAGTGTTAGAGACCTGGTTGCGCGGTTCTTC.